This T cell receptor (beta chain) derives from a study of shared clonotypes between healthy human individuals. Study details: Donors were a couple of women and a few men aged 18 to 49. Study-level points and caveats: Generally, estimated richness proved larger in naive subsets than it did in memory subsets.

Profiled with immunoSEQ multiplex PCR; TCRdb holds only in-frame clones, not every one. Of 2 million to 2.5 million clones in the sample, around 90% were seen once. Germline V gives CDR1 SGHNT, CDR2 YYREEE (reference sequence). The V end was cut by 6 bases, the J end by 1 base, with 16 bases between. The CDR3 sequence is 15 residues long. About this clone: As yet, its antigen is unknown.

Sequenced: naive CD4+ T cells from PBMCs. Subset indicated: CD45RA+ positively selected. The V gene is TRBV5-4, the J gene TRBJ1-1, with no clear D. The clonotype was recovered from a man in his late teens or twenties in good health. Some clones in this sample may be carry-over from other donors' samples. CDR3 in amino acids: CASTRSGRSNTEAFF. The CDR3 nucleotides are TGTGCCAGCACTAGAAGCGGTAGATCGAACACTGAAGCTTTCTTT.